This TCR beta chain was observed in a study of OX40 agonist ivuxolimab in advanced cancers. Study as a whole: Enrolled patients in dose escalation had cancers that were hepatocellular carcinoma, melanoma, renal cell or head and neck cancer.

Method: immunoSEQ multiplex PCR; TCRdb's copy keeps in-frame clones and lacks some. The sample includes 85,000 to 100,000 clones, around 87% of them seen just once. Germline assignment: CDR1 LNHDA and CDR2 SQIVND (reference sequence). The CDR3 is 12 residues long. V dropped 1 base and J dropped 1 base, with 1 base sitting between them. The material sequenced was CD4+ or CD8+ T cells sorted from blood, taken in a trial of the OX40 agonist ivuxolimab. The source of this sequence is an adult with an advanced solid tumor such as melanoma, head and neck, liver or kidney cancer. V gene TRBV19 combines with J gene TRBJ2-5; no firm D call. The CDR3 protein is CASSIAQETQYF. Here the CDR3 DNA reads TGTGCCAGTAGTATAGCCCAAGAGACCCAGTACTTC.